Each of the 20 T cell receptor beta chains below was sequenced from the same sample in a study of shared clonotypes between healthy human individuals. This table comes from immunoSEQ multiplex PCR, and its TCRdb copy is limited to in-frame clones, with some not included. The sample contains roughly 2 million clones, 90% to 96% of which appear only once. Sequenced material: naive CD4+ T cells sorted from blood. Subset defined: CD45RA+ positively selected. The receptors originated from a man aged 18 to 29 in good health.

V is TRBV2 and J is TRBJ2-1, with D tentatively TRBD1 or TRBD2 (6 bases each). CDR3 length: 14 amino acids. CDR1 SNHLY and CDR2 FYNNEI come from the germline V gene. With 7 bases removed from V and 6 bases from J, the gap between germline ends came to 16 bases. CDR3 DNA: TGTGCCAGCAATTACGGGGGCGCTGGCAATGAGCAGTTCTTC. Translated: CASNYGGAGNEQFF.

This clone was found once. This chain joins TRBV10-3 and TRBJ1-2; TRBD1 matches 8 bases. V was pared by 5 bases and J by 4 bases, with 6 bases of the junction left unmatched. CDR3 length: 14 residues. CDR1 and CDR2 (germline): ENHRY, SYGVKD. The CDR3 loop reads CAISQGAGGYGYTF. As DNA, the CDR3 is TGTGCCATCAGTCAGGGGGCGGGCGGCTATGGCTACACCTTC.

The chain combines TRBV7-2 with TRBJ2-2, with 7 nucleotides matching TRBD2. Per germline, CDR1 SGHTA and CDR2 FQGNSA. V lost 1 base, J lost 5 bases, and 4 bases stayed unmatched. This CDR3 spans 15 amino acids. The CDR3, as DNA: TGTGCCAGCAGCTTAGTAGTGGGAGGGACCGGGGAGCTGTTTTTT. This codes for CASSLVVGGTGELFF. Variable domain in full (rest from reference TRBV7-2 and TRBJ2-2): GAGVSQSPSNKVTEKGKDVELRCDPISGHTALYWYRQSLGQGLEFLIYFQGNSAPDKSGLPSDRFSAERTGGSVSTLTIQRTQQEDSAVYLCASSLVVGGTGELFFGEGSRLTVL.

V is TRBV5-1 and J is TRBJ2-2, with a tentative D call TRBD2 (5 bases). The CDR3 has 15 residues. Per germline, CDR1 SGHRS and CDR2 YFSETQ. The V end lost 2 bases, the J end lost 4 bases, and 12 bases lay between the germline ends. The CDR3 region is CASSFSSGLTGELFF. The CDR3 bases are TGCGCCAGCAGCTTTTCCAGCGGCCTCACCGGGGAGCTGTTTTTT.

The V and J genes are TRBV5-1 and TRBJ2-7, with D possibly matching TRBD2 (6 bases). Germline CDR1 reads SGHRS; CDR2 reads YFSETQ. The germline V and J ends were trimmed by 4 bases and 5 bases, with 13 bases remaining between them. This CDR3 has 13 amino acids. This chain's CDR3 is CASSMAGSHEQYF. The DNA of the CDR3 is TGCGCCAGCAGCATGGCGGGGAGCCACGAGCAGTACTTC. Looking up the rest from reference TRBV5-1 and TRBJ2-7 gives the full variable domain: KAGVTQTPRYLIKTRGQQVTLSCSPISGHRSVSWYQQTPGQGLQFLFEYFSETQRNKGNFPGRFSGRQFSNSRSEMNVSTLELGDSALYLCASSMAGSHEQYFGPGTRLTVT.

The CDR3 region has the DNA TGTGCCAGCAGAGCTGGGGAGACCCAGTACTTC. Translated: CASRAGETQYF. The chain uses TRBV6-5 and TRBJ2-5, with D hard to call. The germline CDR1 and CDR2 sequences are MNHEY and SVGAGI. The CDR3 is made up of 11 amino acids. V gave up 6 bases and J gave up 5 bases, with 7 bases separating them.

This clone was recorded only once. This sequence joins TRBV28 and TRBJ2-7; 9 nucleotides agree with TRBD2. V lost 3 bases, J lost 2 bases, and 5 bases stayed unmatched. Germline loops: CDR1 MDHEN, CDR2 SYDVKM. This CDR3 spans 15 amino acids. CDR3 coding DNA: TGTGCCAGCAGTTTGGCGGGGGGGGTAACCTACGAGCAGTACTTC. It codes for CASSLAGGVTYEQYF.

The chain combines TRBV5-6 with TRBJ2-2; tentatively, D is TRBD1 or TRBD2 (5 bases each). The CDR3 is made up of 14 amino acids. Trimming took 4 bases from V and 3 from J, leaving 10 bases between them. Germline V gene data show CDR1 as SGHDT and CDR2 as YYEEEE. The CDR3 is CASSGDGYTGELFF. CDR3 sequence (DNA): TGTGCCAGCAGCGGGGACGGATACACCGGGGAGCTGTTTTTT.

This chain joins TRBV5-1 and TRBJ2-1; 11 nucleotides match TRBD2. V shed 3 bases, J shed 6 bases, and the junction held 5 bases outside the gene matches. Germline values: CDR1 SGHRS, CDR2 YFSETQ. This CDR3 has 15 amino acids. As DNA, the CDR3 is TGCGCCAGCAGCTCCGGGACTAGCGGCTTCAATGAGCAGTTCTTC. Protein: CASSSGTSGFNEQFF.

V gene TRBV2 combines with J gene TRBJ1-2, with 8 nucleotides matching TRBD1. With V trimmed by 5 bases and J by 6 bases, 11 bases remained unmatched. The CDR3 runs 15 residues. CDR1 is SNHLY and CDR2 is FYNNEI in the germline V gene. DNA for the CDR3: TGTGCCAGCAGTCCCGGGACAGGTAGAAACCATGGCTACACCTTC. Translating it yields CASSPGTGRNHGYTF.

This clone occurred once. This chain connects TRBV6-1 to TRBJ2-2; 7 bases are shared with TRBD1. Germline-derived CDR1 and CDR2 are MNHNS and SASEGT. CDR3 length: 16 residues. V lost 2 bases to trimming and J lost 5 bases; unmatched junction nucleotides: 8. The CDR3 DNA reads as TGTGCCAGCAGTGAACCACAGGGGCCGTGGACCGGGGAGCTGTTTTTT. It is translated as CASSEPQGPWTGELFF.

The chain joins TRBV5-8 to TRBJ2-5; a weak D match, TRBD1 (5 bases). This CDR3 has 12 residues. The V and J ends lost 2 bases and 4 bases respectively, with 6 bases between them. CDR1 is SGHTS, CDR2 YDEGEE, per germline. The CDR3 loop reads CASSLQAETQYF. The CDR3 DNA reads as TGTGCCAGCAGCTTACAGGCAGAGACCCAGTACTTC.

This clone was detected once. The same CDR3 arises from other DNA sequences in this sample as well. The chain is built from TRBV18 and TRBJ2-2; TRBD2 matches 8 bases. The CDR3 spans 15 residues. The trim removed 3 bases at V and 0 bases at J, leaving 0 bases unmatched. The germline V gene has CDR1 KGHSH and CDR2 LQKENI. The CDR3 here is CASSPGLANTGELFF. CDR3 sequence (DNA): TGTGCCAGCTCACCGGGACTAGCGAACACCGGGGAGCTGTTTTTT.

The genes are TRBV7-2 and TRBJ2-7; TRBD2 matches at 9 bases. Trimming took 4 bases from V and 7 from J; bases not matched to a gene: 11. Germline assignment: CDR1 SGHTA and CDR2 FQGNSA. This CDR3 region has 15 residues. CDR3 protein: CASSSDLAGSWEQYF. The CDR3 nucleotides read TGTGCCAGCAGCTCAGACCTAGCGGGATCTTGGGAGCAGTACTTC.

The rearrangement joins TRBV19 to TRBJ2-5, with 7 bases identical to TRBD1. V lost 3 bases to trimming and J lost 3 bases; unmatched junction nucleotides: 7. Looked up from germline, CDR1 is LNHDA and CDR2 is SQIVND (reference sequence). This CDR3 contains 15 residues. The CDR3 DNA is TGTGCCAGTAGTATCAGGACAGGTACCAAAGAGACCCAGTACTTC. The encoded protein is CASSIRTGTKETQYF.

The sample holds one count of this clone. The chain employs TRBV5-1 and TRBJ2-2; possibly TRBD2 for D (6 bases). V lost 0 bases to trimming and J lost 1 base, with 10 bases between them. The CDR3 runs to 16 residues. Looked up from germline, CDR1 is SGHRS and CDR2 is YFSETQ. The CDR3 DNA reads TGCGCCAGCAGCTTGGGGCCGGGGGTGAACACCGGGGAGCTGTTTTTT. Encoded protein: CASSLGPGVNTGELFF.

V usage is TRBV6-6 and J usage is TRBJ1-5; D call uncertain. This CDR3 has 13 amino acids. Per germline, CDR1 MNHNY and CDR2 SVGAGI (reference sequence). The V gene lost 7 bases and the J gene lost 1 base, with 8 bases spanning the gap. The CDR3 bases are TGTGCCAGCATTTCCCAAAGCAATCAGCCCCAGCATTTT. Translation gives CASISQSNQPQHF.

J is TRBJ2-1 and V is TRBV5-1; D call uncertain. Trimming removed 5 bases from V and 6 bases from J, with 18 bases in between. The CDR3 totals 15 residues. From germline, CDR1 is SGHRS and CDR2 YFSETQ. The chain's CDR3 is CASSRSPLFGNEQFF. The CDR3 region has the DNA TGCGCCAGCAGTCGGTCCCCCCTCTTTGGCAATGAGCAGTTCTTC.

About this clone: Distinct nucleotide sequences in the sample also encode this CDR3. V is TRBV5-1 and J is TRBJ2-7, with 9 bases matching TRBD1. Germline values: CDR1 SGHRS, CDR2 YFSETQ. V lost 3 bases and J lost 1; bases outside the gene matches: 5. This CDR3 is 15 amino acids long. The CDR3 region is CASSSSGTGSYEQYF. Written as DNA, the CDR3 is TGCGCCAGCAGCTCCTCCGGGACAGGGTCCTACGAGCAGTACTTC.

The J gene is TRBJ2-1, the V gene TRBV20-1; the D is unclear. CDR1 and CDR2 from the germline V gene are DFQATT and SNEGSKA (reference sequence). The CDR3 extends over 11 amino acids. Trimming stripped 1 base from V and 8 bases from J, with 6 bases between. In DNA form, the CDR3 reads TGCAGTGCTAGAGGTTTCGATGAGCAGTTCTTC. It translates to CSARGFDEQFF.